Listed here are 7 T cell receptor beta chains from one sample, sequenced in a study of read filtering for tumor transcriptome and immune sequencing. The library was built from around 380 ng RNA with molecular barcoded adaptors for alpha/delta and beta/gamma chains. Via MiXCR, TCRdb re-called the reads, giving one row per CDR3 protein. The table has tens of thousands of distinct CDR3 sequences, about a fifth seen once. The sequenced material came from a population of CD138-negative cells sorted from bone marrow. These receptors originate from a donor aged 40 or over with multiple myeloma.

This clonotype was observed a single time. The J gene is TRBJ1-5, the V gene TRBV2, with D uncertain. V shed 2 bases and J shed 6 bases, with 11 bases lying between them. The CDR3 totals 14 residues. Germline loops: CDR1 SNHLY, CDR2 FYNNEI. CDR3 amino acids: CASSERAGSQPQHF. The CDR3 nucleotides are TGTGCCAGCAGTGAAAGGGCTGGCAGTCAGCCCCAGCATTTT.

There are many counts of this clonotype. J is TRBJ2-7 and V is TRBV25-1, with D hard to call. Germline CDR1 reads MGHDK; CDR2 reads SYGVNS. The CDR3 contains 14 residues. V gave up 3 bases and J gave up 5 bases, with 14 bases separating them. CDR3 in DNA: TGTGCCAGCAGTGACCCGGCACGGCTTGACGAGCAGTACTTC. Protein sequence: CASSDPARLDEQYF.

This clonotype was seen many times. The V call is TRBV4-1, the J call TRBJ1-4; unclear D gene. The CDR3 contains 16 residues. V shed 0 bases and J shed 1 base, with 9 bases lying between them. Germline V gene lookup returns CDR1 MGHRA and CDR2 YSYEKL. CDR3 in amino acids: CASSQDRVVTNEKLFF. DNA of the CDR3: TGCGCCAGCAGCCAAGATCGAGTAGTAACTAATGAAAAACTGTTTTTT.

The chain uses TRBV5-1 and TRBJ2-7; the match to TRBD2 covers 7 bases. Germline V gene lookup returns CDR1 SGHRS and CDR2 YFSETQ. The CDR3 length is 14 residues. The V gene end was trimmed by 2 bases and the J gene end by 4 bases; junction bases not matched to a gene: 6. For the CDR3, the DNA is TGCGCCAGCAGCTTAGGCGGGAGAATGTACGAGCAGTACTTC. Translated: CASSLGGRMYEQYF.

This clonotype was counted ten times or more. J is TRBJ1-6 and V is TRBV2; D might be TRBD1 (5 bases). Germline CDR1 SNHLY, CDR2 FYNNEI. V lost 7 bases and J lost 7, with 17 bases in between. The CDR3 extends over 15 amino acids. The CDR3 region has the DNA TGTGCCAGCAAAGGGACCCTTCAAAAAAATTCACCCCTCCACTTT. Amino acids: CASKGTLQKNSPLHF.

This clonotype occurred many times. J is TRBJ1-6 and V is TRBV7-2; weak D call: TRBD1 (6 bases). Trimming stripped 5 bases from V and 10 bases from J, with 12 bases between. The germline V gene encodes CDR1 SGHTA and CDR2 FQGNSA. The CDR3 consists of 13 residues. The CDR3, as DNA: TGTGCCAGCAGCCAACAGGGTTCATCACCCCTCCACTTT. It yields the protein CASSQQGSSPLHF. The full variable domain, its missing parts supplied by reference TRBV7-2 and TRBJ1-6, is GAGVSQSPSNKVTEKGKDVELRCDPISGHTALYWYRQSLGQGLEFLIYFQGNSAPDKSGLPSDRFSAERTGGSVSTLTIQRTQQEDSAVYLCASSQQGSSPLHFGNGTRLTVT.

This clonotype was counted many times. The chain recombines TRBV11-2 with TRBJ2-2; 8 nucleotides match TRBD1. The CDR3 has 13 amino acids. Losses at the gene ends were 5 bases for V and 9 bases for J; bases not matched to a gene: 5. Germline V CDR1 and CDR2: SGHAT, FQNNGV. DNA for the CDR3: TGTGCCAGCAGCCCCCAGGGGGCAAGGGAGCTGTTTTTT. Translation gives CASSPQGARELFF.